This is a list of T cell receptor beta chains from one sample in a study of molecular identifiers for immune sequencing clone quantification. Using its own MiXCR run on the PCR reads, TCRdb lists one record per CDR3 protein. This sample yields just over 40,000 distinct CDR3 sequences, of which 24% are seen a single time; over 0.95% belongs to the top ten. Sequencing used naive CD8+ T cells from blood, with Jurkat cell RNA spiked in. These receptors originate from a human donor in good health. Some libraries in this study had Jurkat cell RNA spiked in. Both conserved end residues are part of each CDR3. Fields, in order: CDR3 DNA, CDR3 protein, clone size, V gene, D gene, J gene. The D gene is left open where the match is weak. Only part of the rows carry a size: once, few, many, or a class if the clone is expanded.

TGTGCCAGCAGCCCCCGGGACAGTCCATACGAGCAGTACTTC CASSPRDSPYEQYF many TRBV5-6 TRBD1 TRBJ2-7
TGCAGTGCTAGAGAACGGCGGGTCCTGGACTACACCTTC CSARERRVLDYTF many TRBV20-1 . TRBJ1-2
TGTGCCAGCAGCTCGACCGGAGGAAACACCATATATTTT CASSSTGGNTIYF many TRBV5-6 . TRBJ1-3
TGTGCCAGCAGTGTTCTTCCCCCCCAGGGACAGGGTGTAAATACGCAGTATTTT CASSVLPPQGQGVNTQYF many TRBV7-6 TRBD1 TRBJ2-3
TGTGCCAGTACCCATGGGATGAACACTGAAGCTTTCTTT CASTHGMNTEAFF many TRBV19 . TRBJ1-1
TGCAGCGCTAGTCCCTCACAGATTGAGAACACTGAAGCTTTCTTT CSASPSQIENTEAFF . TRBV20-1 . TRBJ1-1
TGTGCCAGCAGAGAAACCGGGACAGAAAACACTGAAGCTTTCTTT CASRETGTENTEAFF many TRBV9 TRBD1 TRBJ1-1
TGTGCCAGCAGTTGGCTAGCGGGGGGGCTTTCCGAGCAGTACTTC CASSWLAGGLSEQYF . TRBV27 TRBD2 TRBJ2-7
TGTGCCAGCAGCCAAGAACCGGGACTAGCGGGAGGGATTGGCAATGAGCAGTTCTTC CASSQEPGLAGGIGNEQFF . TRBV4-2 TRBD2 TRBJ2-1
TGCGCCAGCAGCCCGACCCTGTACACAGATACGCAGTATTTT CASSPTLYTDTQYF many TRBV4-1 . TRBJ2-3
TGTGCCAGCAGTTTAAGGGGTAGCACAGATACGCAGTATTTT CASSLRGSTDTQYF many TRBV12-3/TRBV12-4 . TRBJ2-3
TGCGCCAGCAGCCAAGCTCTCCCGATGAGCTCCTACGAGCAGTACTTC CASSQALPMSSYEQYF many TRBV4-1 . TRBJ2-7
TGCGCCAGCAGCTACTATAGCGGGGCAGACTACGAGCAGTACTTC CASSYYSGADYEQYF medium-sized TRBV4-3 TRBD2 TRBJ2-7
TGTGCCAGCAGCTATCCTCACCCGACAGAAAAACCGTTTTTT CASSYPHPTEKPFF . TRBV12-3/TRBV12-4 . TRBJ1-4
TGTGCCAGCAGTCCGGGGGCTAGTTCGTCCGAGCAGTACTTC CASSPGASSSEQYF medium-sized TRBV28 . TRBJ2-7
TGTGCCAGCAGCTTCAGGTGGCTCAGATACGAGCAGTACTTC CASSFRWLRYEQYF . TRBV28 . TRBJ2-7
TGTGCCAGCAGCTTATTACGGGACAGGGCCTACGAGCAGTACTTC CASSLLRDRAYEQYF many TRBV7-2 TRBD1 TRBJ2-7
TGTGCCTGGAGAGTAGGCTTTGAGCAGTACTTC CAWRVGFEQYF many TRBV30 . TRBJ2-7
TGCGCCAGCAGCCTCGGTGCGGCCGTAGGCAATCAGCCCCAGCATTTT CASSLGAAVGNQPQHF . TRBV5-1 . TRBJ1-5
TGTGCCTGGAGTGTAGGGTCACAAGGGAGGGATACGCAGTATTTT CAWSVGSQGRDTQYF many TRBV30 . TRBJ2-3
TGTGCCAGCAGTACGACTATATCCGGCAATCAGCCCCAGCATTTT CASSTTISGNQPQHF many TRBV2 . TRBJ1-5
TGCGCCAGCAGCTTGGCTGGGAACAATGAGCAGTTCTTC CASSLAGNNEQFF many TRBV5-1 . TRBJ2-1
TGTGCCAGCAGCTTAGGGGACGGCGAAGCTTTCTTT CASSLGDGEAFF many TRBV7-9 . TRBJ1-1
TGTGCCAGCAGCCCAAATACAGGGTTCAGCGAGCAGTACTTC CASSPNTGFSEQYF many TRBV11-1 . TRBJ2-7
TGCAGTGCTAGAAGCGGGAGCTCCTACGAGCAGTACTTC CSARSGSSYEQYF many TRBV20-1 TRBD2 TRBJ2-7
TGTGCCAGCGGGACAGGGGTGACAGATACGCAGTATTTT CASGTGVTDTQYF many TRBV3-1 TRBD1 TRBJ2-3
TGTGCCAGCAGCCAGGGTGGAGACACAGATATGCAGTATTTT CASSQGGDTDMQYF . TRBV3-1 . TRBJ2-3
TGTGCCAGCAGCCCCACGCGGGAGTCCTCTTACGAGCAGTACTTC CASSPTRESSYEQYF many TRBV27 TRBD2 TRBJ2-7
TGTGCCAGCAGCTTAGCGTGGGGAGGAACAGATACGCAGTATTTT CASSLAWGGTDTQYF many TRBV7-2 . TRBJ2-3
TGTGCCAGCAGCCAAGAAGGAGGGGTTGCAGAGACCCAGTACTTC CASSQEGGVAETQYF many TRBV3-1 . TRBJ2-5
TGTGCTAGTGGACAAGGGATTAGCTCCTACAATGAGCAGTTCTTC CASGQGISSYNEQFF few TRBV12-5 . TRBJ2-1
TGTGCCAGCAGCTTAACGACTGGTAACGAGCAGTACTTC CASSLTTGNEQYF many TRBV13 . TRBJ2-7
TGTGCCAGCAGTTTATACACCGATACGCAGTATTTT CASSLYTDTQYF many TRBV14 . TRBJ2-3
TGCGCCAGCAGCTTCGGGACAGGGGTTGTAGAGACCCAGTACTTC CASSFGTGVVETQYF many TRBV5-1 TRBD1 TRBJ2-5
TGTGCCAGCAGCGGTGGAATTACAGGCACAGATACGCAGTATTTT CASSGGITGTDTQYF many TRBV7-9 . TRBJ2-3
TGCGCCAGCAGCCAGGGTAGGGGGGCCGTCTCCCATGAGCAGTTCTTC CASSQGRGAVSHEQFF many TRBV4-3 . TRBJ2-1
TGTGCCAGCAGTTTTCTAGCGGGAGCGACAGATACGCAGTATTTT CASSFLAGATDTQYF many TRBV7-9 TRBD2 TRBJ2-3
TGTGCCAGCAGTTTATATCAGGGGGCCTACAATGAGCAGTTCTTC CASSLYQGAYNEQFF many TRBV27 TRBD1 TRBJ2-1
TGTGCCAGCAGCTTGGTCGACGCCAACTATGGCTACACCTTC CASSLVDANYGYTF many TRBV5-6 . TRBJ1-2
TGTGCCAGCAAACCGGGACTAGCGGGAAGGGAGACCCAGTACTTC CASKPGLAGRETQYF few TRBV7-9 TRBD2 TRBJ2-5